Below are 14 T cell receptor beta chains sequenced from a single sample in a study of cytomegalovirus exposure and HLA in healthy donors. 13 Jbeta primers and 60 Vbeta primers were used for the PCR. The repertoire was sequenced with immunoSEQ multiplex PCR; TCRdb's copy has only in-frame clones and lacks some. The sample includes 110,000 to 150,000 clones, about 86% of them seen just once. The sample was PBMCs. Receptors originate from a man between 40 and 49 years old in good health and CMV-seropositive.

The chain recombines TRBV5-1 with TRBJ1-2; TRBD1 matches 8 bases. The V gene's germline CDR1 is SGHRS and CDR2 YFSETQ. This CDR3 has 14 amino acids. V shed 0 bases and J 9 bases; nucleotides not matched to a gene: 7. CDR3 protein: CASSLGQGRERYTF. CDR3 coding DNA: TGCGCCAGCAGCTTGGGACAGGGGCGGGAACGCTACACCTTC.

V gene TRBV7-9 combines with J gene TRBJ1-5; D unresolved. CDR1 and CDR2 from the germline V gene are SEHNR and FQNEAQ (reference sequence). The V and J ends lost 5 bases and 3 bases respectively, with 8 bases between them. The CDR3 consists of 13 residues. The CDR3 nucleotides are TGTGCCAGCAGCACGAGGGACAATCAGCCCCAGCATTTT. Protein sequence: CASSTRDNQPQHF.

This clone was detected a few times. The chain employs TRBV6-5 and TRBJ2-3; no reliable D call. Germline CDR1 and CDR2: MNHEY and SVGAGI. The CDR3 sequence is 14 residues long. The V and J ends lost 6 bases and 0 bases respectively, with 10 bases between them. CDR3 sequence (DNA): TGTGCCAGCAGCCCCTACGGGAGCACAGATACGCAGTATTTT. Its translation is CASSPYGSTDTQYF.

The V and J genes are TRBV5-4 and TRBJ2-5, with 8 bases identical to TRBD1. Germline lookup yields CDR1 SGHNT and CDR2 YYREEE (reference sequence). J lost 1 base, V lost 2 bases, and 1 base had no gene match. This CDR3 region has 14 residues. The CDR3 bases are TGTGCCAGCAGCTTTGGACAGGGCCAAGAGACCCAGTACTTC. Translation gives CASSFGQGQETQYF.

The rearrangement uses TRBV15 and TRBJ1-1; D call uncertain. Trimming removed 0 bases at V and 2 bases at J, with 7 bases between. There are 14 residues in the CDR3. CDR1 and CDR2 from the germline V gene are LNHNV and YYDKDF (reference sequence). The CDR3 region is CATSRDLSNTEAFF. The DNA for the CDR3 is TGTGCCACCAGCAGAGATCTCAGTAACACTGAAGCTTTCTTT.

The J gene is TRBJ2-1, the V gene TRBV13; TRBD2 aligns across 10 bases. Per the germline V gene, CDR1 is PRHDT and CDR2 is FYEKMQ (reference sequence). The CDR3 is 17 residues long. V was clipped by 3 bases and J by 2 bases; unmatched bases: 7. In nucleotides, the CDR3 is TGTGCCAGCAGCTTCGTCACCGGGACTAGCGCCTACAATGAGCAGTTCTTC. Translated, it gives CASSFVTGTSAYNEQFF.

This clone was observed a handful of times. V and J are TRBV10-3 and TRBJ2-1; 15 positions match TRBD2. CDR3 length: 18 amino acids. Germline CDR1 ENHRY, CDR2 SYGVKD. The J segment lost 0 bases and the V segment lost 6 bases, leaving 6 bases of the junction unmatched. The CDR3 loop reads CAIRTGTSGGSSYNEQFF. As DNA, the CDR3 is TGTGCCATCAGAACCGGGACTAGCGGGGGGTCCTCCTACAATGAGCAGTTCTTC.

The chain uses TRBV27 and TRBJ2-2; D is perhaps TRBD1 (6 bases). The V end lost 6 bases, the J end lost 5 bases, and 13 bases lay between the germline ends. Germline CDR1 MNHEY, CDR2 SMNVEV (reference sequence). This CDR3 has 14 amino acids. CDR3 in DNA: TGTGCCAGCAGAGAAATCAGGGGTACCGGGGAGCTGTTTTTT. Its translation is CASREIRGTGELFF.

The chain employs TRBV4-3 and TRBJ1-4; D unclear. Germline V lookup: CDR1 LGHNA, CDR2 YSLEER. The germline V and J ends were trimmed by 5 bases and 8 bases, with 24 bases remaining between them. The CDR3 has 17 amino acids. Here the CDR3 reads CASSDRDFRQTQEKLFF. CDR3 nucleotide sequence: TGCGCCAGCAGCGATCGGGATTTCCGCCAAACCCAGGAAAAACTGTTTTTT.

This clone appeared once. V and J are TRBV2 and TRBJ2-7, with 8 positions matching TRBD1. There are 14 residues in the CDR3. Trimming cost V 8 bases and J 3 bases; bases outside gene matches: 9. CDR1 is SNHLY and CDR2 is FYNNEI in the germline V gene. CDR3 loop: CASGQQGELYEQYF. For the CDR3, the DNA is TGTGCCAGCGGACAACAGGGGGAACTCTACGAGCAGTACTTC.

The chain employs TRBV28 and TRBJ2-7; tentative D call: TRBD1 (6 bases). The CDR3 runs to 15 residues. Germline V gene lookup returns CDR1 MDHEN and CDR2 SYDVKM. V was shortened by 5 bases and J by 6 bases, with 20 bases between the two germline ends. The CDR3 protein is CASSPPREGGREQYF. The DNA for the CDR3 is TGTGCCAGCAGTCCCCCCCGGGAAGGGGGACGCGAGCAGTACTTC.

This clone was counted a few times. V usage is TRBV6-5 and J usage is TRBJ1-3; 7 bases are a match to TRBD1. This CDR3 has 14 amino acids. The junction had 3 bases not matched to a gene; V was cut back by 2 bases and J by 5 bases. CDR1 is MNHEY, CDR2 SVGAGI, per germline. CDR3 in amino acids: CASSYRDSRNTIYF. Written as DNA, the CDR3 is TGTGCCAGCAGTTACCGGGACAGTAGAAACACCATATATTTT.

This clone has just a few counts. The genes are TRBV28 and TRBJ1-5; no reliable D call. CDR1 is MDHEN and CDR2 is SYDVKM in the germline V gene. The V end was cut by 3 bases, the J end by 2 bases, with 8 bases between. The CDR3 is made up of 14 amino acids. CDR3 residues: CASSFGSGNQPQHF. The CDR3 coding sequence is TGTGCCAGCAGTTTCGGCAGCGGCAATCAGCCCCAGCATTTT.

This clone was counted only a few times. The chain uses TRBV4-3 and TRBJ2-2, with a possible D match to TRBD2 (7 bases). The CDR3 extends over 16 amino acids. CDR1 is LGHNA and CDR2 is YSLEER in the germline V gene. Trimming cost V 4 bases and J 4 bases, with 16 bases left between them. CDR3 sequence reads: CASSPGGGASTGELFF. The CDR3 DNA is TGCGCCAGCAGCCCCGGAGGGGGGGCAAGCACCGGGGAGCTGTTTTTT.